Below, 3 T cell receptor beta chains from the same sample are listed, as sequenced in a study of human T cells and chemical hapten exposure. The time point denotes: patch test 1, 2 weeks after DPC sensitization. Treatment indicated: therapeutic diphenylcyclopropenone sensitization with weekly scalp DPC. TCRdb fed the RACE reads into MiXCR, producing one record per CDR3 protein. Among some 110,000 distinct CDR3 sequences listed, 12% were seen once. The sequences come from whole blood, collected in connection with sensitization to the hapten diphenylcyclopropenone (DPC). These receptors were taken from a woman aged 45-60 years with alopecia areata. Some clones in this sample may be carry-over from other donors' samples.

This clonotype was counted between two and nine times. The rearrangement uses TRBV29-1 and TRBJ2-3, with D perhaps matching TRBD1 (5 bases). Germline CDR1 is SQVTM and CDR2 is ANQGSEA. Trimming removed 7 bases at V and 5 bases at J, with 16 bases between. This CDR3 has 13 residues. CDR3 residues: CSAGRLEEDTQYF. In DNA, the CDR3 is TGCAGCGCAGGGCGGCTAGAGGAAGATACGCAGTATTTT.

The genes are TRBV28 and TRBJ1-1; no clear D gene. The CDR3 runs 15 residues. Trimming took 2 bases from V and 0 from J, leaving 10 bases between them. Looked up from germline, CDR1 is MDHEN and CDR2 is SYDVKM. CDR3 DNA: TGTGCCAGCAGTTTACGGGGAATCGTGAACACTGAAGCTTTCTTT. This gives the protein CASSLRGIVNTEAFF.

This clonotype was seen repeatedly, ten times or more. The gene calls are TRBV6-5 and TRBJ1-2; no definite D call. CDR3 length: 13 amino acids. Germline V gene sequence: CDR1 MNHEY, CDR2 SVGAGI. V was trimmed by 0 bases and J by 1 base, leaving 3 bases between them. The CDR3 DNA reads TGTGCCAGCAGTTACTCACTTAACTATGGCTACACCTTC. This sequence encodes CASSYSLNYGYTF.